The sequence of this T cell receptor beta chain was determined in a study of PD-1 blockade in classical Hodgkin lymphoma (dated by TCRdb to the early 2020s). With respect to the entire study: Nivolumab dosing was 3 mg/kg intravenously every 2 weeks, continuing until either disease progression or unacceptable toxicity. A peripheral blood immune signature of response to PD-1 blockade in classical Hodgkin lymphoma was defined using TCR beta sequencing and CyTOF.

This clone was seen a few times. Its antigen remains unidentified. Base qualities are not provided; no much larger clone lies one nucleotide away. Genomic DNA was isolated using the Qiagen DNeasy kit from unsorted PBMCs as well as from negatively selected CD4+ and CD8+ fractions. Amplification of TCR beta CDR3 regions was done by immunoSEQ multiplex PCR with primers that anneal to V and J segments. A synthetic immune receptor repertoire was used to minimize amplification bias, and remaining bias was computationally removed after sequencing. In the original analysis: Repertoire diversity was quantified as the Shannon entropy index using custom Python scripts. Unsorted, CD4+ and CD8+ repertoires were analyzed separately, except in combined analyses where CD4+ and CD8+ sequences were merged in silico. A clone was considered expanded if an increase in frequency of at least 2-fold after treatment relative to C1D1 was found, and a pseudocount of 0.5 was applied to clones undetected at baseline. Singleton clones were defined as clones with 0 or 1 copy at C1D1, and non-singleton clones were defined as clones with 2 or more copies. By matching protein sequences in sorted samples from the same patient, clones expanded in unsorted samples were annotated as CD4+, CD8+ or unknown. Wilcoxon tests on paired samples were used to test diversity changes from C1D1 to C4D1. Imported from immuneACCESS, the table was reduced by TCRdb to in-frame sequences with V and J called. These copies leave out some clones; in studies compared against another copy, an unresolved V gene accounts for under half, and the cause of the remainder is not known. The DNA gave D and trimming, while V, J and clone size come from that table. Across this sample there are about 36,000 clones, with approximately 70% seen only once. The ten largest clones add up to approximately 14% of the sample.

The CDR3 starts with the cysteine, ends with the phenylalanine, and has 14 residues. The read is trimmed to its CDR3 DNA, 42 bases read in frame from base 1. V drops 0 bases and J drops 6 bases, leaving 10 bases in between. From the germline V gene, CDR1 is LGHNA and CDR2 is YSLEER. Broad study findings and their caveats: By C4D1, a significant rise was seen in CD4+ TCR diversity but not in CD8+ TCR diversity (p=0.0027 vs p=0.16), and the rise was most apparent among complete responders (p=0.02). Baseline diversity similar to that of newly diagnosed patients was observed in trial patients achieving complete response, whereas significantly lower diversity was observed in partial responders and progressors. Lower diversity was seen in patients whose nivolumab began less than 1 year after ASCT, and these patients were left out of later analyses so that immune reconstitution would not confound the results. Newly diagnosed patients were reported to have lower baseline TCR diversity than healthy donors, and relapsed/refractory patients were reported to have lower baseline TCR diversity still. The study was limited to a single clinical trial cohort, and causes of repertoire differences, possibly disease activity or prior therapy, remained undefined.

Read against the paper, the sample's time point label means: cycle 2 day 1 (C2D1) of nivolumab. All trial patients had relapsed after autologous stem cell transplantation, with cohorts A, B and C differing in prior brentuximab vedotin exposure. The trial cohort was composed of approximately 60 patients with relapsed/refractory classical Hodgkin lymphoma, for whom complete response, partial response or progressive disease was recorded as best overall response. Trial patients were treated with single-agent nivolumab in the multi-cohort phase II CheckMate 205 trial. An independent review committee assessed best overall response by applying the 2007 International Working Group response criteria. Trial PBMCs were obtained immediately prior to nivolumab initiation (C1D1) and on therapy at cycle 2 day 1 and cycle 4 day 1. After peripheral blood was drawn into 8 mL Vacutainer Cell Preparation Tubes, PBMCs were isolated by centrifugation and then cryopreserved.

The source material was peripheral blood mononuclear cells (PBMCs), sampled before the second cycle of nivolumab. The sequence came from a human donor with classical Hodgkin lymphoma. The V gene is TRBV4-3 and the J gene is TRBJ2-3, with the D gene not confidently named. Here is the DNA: TGCGCCAGCAGCCAAGAGAGGTATTCGGATACGCAGTATTTT. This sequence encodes CASSQERYSDTQYF.